This T cell receptor (beta chain) was recovered during a study of lymphopenia after photon versus proton radiotherapy. Overall study results and limits: Only patients who died were analyzed for survival; proton advantage is unproven. Proton therapy kept repertoires fairly stable, unlike photons, which gained effector/memory cells. In patients who died, overall survival fell as post-nadir TCR diversity dropped more.

The CDR3 spans 15 residues. V dropped 0 bases and J dropped 1 base, with 10 bases sitting between them. CDR1 is SGHRS, CDR2 YFSETQ, per germline. As regards this clone: Its antigen remains unknown.

Profiling relied on immunoSEQ multiplex PCR, and the TCRdb table lists in-frame clones only, not all of them. The sample has approximately 45,000 clones, 85% seen once. The chain uses TRBV5-1 and TRBJ2-5, with D perhaps assigned TRBD1 or TRBD2 (5 bases each). The sequence was obtained from a man aged 35 to 55 with gastric cancer. Here the sequenced sample was peripheral blood, taken from a patient treated with photon-based radiotherapy. DNA for the CDR3: TGCGCCAGCAGCTTGGGAACGGGGCGCCAAGAGACCCAGTACTTC. Amino acid sequence: CASSLGTGRQETQYF.